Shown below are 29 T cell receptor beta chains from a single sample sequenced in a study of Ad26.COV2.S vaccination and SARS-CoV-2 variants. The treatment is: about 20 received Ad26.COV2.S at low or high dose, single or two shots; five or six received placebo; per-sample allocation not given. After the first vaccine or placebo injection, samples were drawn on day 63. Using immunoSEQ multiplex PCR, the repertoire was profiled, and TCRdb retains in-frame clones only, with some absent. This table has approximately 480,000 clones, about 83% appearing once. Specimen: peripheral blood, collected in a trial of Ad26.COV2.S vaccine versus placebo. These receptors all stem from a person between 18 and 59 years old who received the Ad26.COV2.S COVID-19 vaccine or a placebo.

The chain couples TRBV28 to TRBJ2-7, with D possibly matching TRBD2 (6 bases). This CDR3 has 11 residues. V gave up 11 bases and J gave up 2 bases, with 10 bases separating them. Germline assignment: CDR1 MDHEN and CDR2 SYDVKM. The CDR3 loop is CAAGGTYEQYF. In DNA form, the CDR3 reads TGTGCCGCCGGCGGGACCTACGAGCAGTACTTC.

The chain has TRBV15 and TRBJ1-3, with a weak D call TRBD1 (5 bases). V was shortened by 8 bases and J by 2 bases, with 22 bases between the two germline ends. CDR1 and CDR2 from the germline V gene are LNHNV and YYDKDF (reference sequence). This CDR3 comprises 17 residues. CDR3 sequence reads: CATSGGVERSAGNTIYF. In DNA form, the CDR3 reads TGTGCCACCTCCGGGGGGGTTGAGAGGTCGGCTGGAAACACCATATATTTT.

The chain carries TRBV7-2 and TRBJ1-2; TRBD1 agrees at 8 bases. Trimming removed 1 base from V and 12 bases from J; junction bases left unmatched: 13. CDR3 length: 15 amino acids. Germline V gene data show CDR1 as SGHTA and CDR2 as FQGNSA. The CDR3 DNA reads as TGTGCCAGCAGCTTAGTCGGCCGGACAGGGAGGGTTGACACCTTC. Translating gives CASSLVGRTGRVDTF.

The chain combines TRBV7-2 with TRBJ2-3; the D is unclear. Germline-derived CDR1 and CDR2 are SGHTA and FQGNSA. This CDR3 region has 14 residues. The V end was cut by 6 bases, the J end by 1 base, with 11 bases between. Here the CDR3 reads CASRSLVGTDTQYF. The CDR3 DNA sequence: TGTGCCAGCAGGTCCCTGGTGGGCACAGATACGCAGTATTTT.

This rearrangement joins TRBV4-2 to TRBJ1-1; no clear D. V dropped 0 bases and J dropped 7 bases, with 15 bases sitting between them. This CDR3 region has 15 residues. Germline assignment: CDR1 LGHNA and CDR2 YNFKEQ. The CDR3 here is CASSQDQPDWGEAFF. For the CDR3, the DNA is TGTGCCAGCAGCCAAGATCAACCGGACTGGGGTGAAGCTTTCTTT.

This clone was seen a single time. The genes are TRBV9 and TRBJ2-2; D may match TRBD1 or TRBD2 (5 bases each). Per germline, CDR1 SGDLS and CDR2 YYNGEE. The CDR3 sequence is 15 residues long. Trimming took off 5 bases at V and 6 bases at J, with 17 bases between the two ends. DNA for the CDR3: TGTGCCAGCAGTCCTGAATCGAGGGGAGCCGGGGAGCTGTTTTTT. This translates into CASSPESRGAGELFF.

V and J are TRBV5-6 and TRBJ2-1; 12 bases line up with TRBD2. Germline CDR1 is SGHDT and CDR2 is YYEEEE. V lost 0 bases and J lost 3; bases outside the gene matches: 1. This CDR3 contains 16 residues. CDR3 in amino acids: CASSLGGLAGYNEQFF. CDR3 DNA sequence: TGTGCCAGCAGCTTGGGGGGACTAGCGGGCTACAATGAGCAGTTCTTC.

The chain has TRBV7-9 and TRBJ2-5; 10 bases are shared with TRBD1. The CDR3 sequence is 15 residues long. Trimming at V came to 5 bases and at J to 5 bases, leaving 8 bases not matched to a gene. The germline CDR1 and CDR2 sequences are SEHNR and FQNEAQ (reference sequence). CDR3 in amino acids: CASSTTGGGRETQYF. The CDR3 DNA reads TGTGCCAGCAGCACGACAGGGGGCGGGAGGGAGACCCAGTACTTC.

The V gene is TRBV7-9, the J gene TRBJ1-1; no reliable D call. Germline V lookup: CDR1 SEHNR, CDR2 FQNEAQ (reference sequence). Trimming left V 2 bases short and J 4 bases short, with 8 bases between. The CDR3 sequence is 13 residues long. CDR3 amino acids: CASSLSSSTEAFF. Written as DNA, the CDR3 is TGTGCCAGCAGCTTATCGAGCTCCACTGAAGCTTTCTTT.

CDR3 loop: CASSLLTNTEAFF. In DNA, the CDR3 is TGTGCCAGCAGCTTACTAACGAACACTGAAGCTTTCTTT. The chain links TRBV7-2 to TRBJ1-1; no firm D call. Per germline, CDR1 SGHTA and CDR2 FQGNSA. This CDR3 has 13 residues. Deletions cut 2 bases from V and 1 base from J, with 5 bases between.

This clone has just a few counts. The CDR3 DNA is TGTGCCAGCAGTTTAGGGGGACGGAGCTATGGCTACACCTTC. Translated: CASSLGGRSYGYTF. The chain carries TRBV27 and TRBJ1-2; perhaps TRBD1 as D (5 bases). The CDR3 spans 14 residues. Germline V gives CDR1 MNHEY, CDR2 SMNVEV (reference sequence). V shed 2 bases and J shed 4 bases, with 11 bases lying between them.

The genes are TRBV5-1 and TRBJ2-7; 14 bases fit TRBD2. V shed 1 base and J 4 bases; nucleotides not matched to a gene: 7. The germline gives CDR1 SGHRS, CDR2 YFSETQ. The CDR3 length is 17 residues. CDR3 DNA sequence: TGCGCCAGCAGCTTGCTGGGCGGGACTAGCGGGAGTTACGAGCAGTACTTC. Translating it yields CASSLLGGTSGSYEQYF.

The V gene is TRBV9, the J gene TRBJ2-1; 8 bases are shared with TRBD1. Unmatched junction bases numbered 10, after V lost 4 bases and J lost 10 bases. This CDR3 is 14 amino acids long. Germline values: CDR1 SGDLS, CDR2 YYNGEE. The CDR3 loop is CASSPRTGMWEQFF. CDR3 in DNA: TGTGCCAGCAGCCCTCGGACAGGGATGTGGGAGCAGTTCTTC.

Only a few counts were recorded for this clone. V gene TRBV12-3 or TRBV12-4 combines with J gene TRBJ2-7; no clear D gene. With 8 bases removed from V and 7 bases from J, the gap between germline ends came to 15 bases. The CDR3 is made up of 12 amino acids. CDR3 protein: CASSRHTGEQYF. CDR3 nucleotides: TGTGCCAGCTCACGTCACACGGGTGAGCAGTACTTC.

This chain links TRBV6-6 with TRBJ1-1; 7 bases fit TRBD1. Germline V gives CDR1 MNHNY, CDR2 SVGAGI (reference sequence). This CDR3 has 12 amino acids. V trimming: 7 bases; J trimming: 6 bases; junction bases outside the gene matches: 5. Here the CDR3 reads CASTQQGSEAFF. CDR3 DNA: TGTGCCAGCACTCAACAGGGGTCTGAAGCTTTCTTT.

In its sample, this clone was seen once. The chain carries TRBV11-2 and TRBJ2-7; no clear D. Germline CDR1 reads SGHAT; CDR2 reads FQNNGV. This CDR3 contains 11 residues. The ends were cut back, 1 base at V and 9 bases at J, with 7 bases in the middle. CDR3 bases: TGTGCCAGCAGCTTAGGATCCGTGCAGTACTTC. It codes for CASSLGSVQYF. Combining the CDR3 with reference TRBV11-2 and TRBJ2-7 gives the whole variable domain EAGVAQSPRYKIIEKRQSVAFWCNPISGHATLYWYQQILGQGPKLLIQFQNNGVVDDSQLPKDRFSAERLKGVDSTLKIQPAKLEDSAVYLCASSLGSVQYFGPGTRLTVT.

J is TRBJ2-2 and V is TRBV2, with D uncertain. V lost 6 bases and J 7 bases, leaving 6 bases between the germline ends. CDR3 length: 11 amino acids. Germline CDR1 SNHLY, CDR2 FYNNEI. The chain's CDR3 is CASREIGELFF. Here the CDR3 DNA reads TGTGCCAGCAGGGAGATCGGGGAGCTGTTTTTT.

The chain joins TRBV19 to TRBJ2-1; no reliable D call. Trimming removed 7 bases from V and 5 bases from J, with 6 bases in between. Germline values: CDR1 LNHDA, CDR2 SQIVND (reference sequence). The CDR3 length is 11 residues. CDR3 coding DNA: TGTGCCAGTATCAACCACAATGAGCAGTTCTTC. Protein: CASINHNEQFF. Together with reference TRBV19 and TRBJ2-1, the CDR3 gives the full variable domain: DGGITQSPKYLFRKEGQNVTLSCEQNLNHDAMYWYRQDPGQGLRLIYYSQIVNDFQKGDIAEGYSVSREKKESFPLTVTSAQKNPTAFYLCASINHNEQFFGPGTRLTVL.

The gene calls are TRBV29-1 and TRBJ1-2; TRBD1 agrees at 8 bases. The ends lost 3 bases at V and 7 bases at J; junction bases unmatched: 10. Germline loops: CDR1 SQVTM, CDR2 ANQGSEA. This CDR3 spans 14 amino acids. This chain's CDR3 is CSVDGGTGAAGYTF. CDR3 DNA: TGCAGCGTTGATGGCGGGACAGGCGCGGCTGGCTACACCTTC.

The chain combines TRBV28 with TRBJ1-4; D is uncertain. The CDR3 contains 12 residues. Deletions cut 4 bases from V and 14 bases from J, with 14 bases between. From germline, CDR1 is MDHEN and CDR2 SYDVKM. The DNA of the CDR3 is TGTGCCAGCAGTTCTTACCCGACGGGGCTGTTTTTT. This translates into CASSSYPTGLFF.

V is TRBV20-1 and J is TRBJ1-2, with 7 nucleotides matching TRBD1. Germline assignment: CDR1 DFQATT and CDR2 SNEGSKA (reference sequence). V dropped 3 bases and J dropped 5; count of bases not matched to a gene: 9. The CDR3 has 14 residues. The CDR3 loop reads CSASPLQGGYGYTF. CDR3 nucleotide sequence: TGCAGTGCTAGTCCTCTCCAGGGGGGTTATGGCTACACCTTC.

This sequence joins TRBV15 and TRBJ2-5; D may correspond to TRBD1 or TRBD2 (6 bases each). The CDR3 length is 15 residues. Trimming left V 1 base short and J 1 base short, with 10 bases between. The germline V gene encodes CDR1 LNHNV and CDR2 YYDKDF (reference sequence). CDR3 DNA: TGTGCCACCAGCAGAGCCCCGGGGGCCCAAGAGACCCAGTACTTC. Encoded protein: CATSRAPGAQETQYF.

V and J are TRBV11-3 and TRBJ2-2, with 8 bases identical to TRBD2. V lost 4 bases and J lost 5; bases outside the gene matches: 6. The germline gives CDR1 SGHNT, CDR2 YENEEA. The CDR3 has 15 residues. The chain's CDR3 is CASSSSGSITGELFF. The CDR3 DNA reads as TGTGCCAGCAGCTCGAGCGGGAGCATTACCGGGGAGCTGTTTTTT.

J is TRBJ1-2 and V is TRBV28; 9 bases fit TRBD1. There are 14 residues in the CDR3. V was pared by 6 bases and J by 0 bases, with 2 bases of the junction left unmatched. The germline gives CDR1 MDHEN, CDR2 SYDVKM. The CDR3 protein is CASRTGGANYGYTF. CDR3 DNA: TGTGCCAGCAGGACAGGGGGAGCTAACTATGGCTACACCTTC.

CDR3 sequence reads: CAWSVTLRGRGYGYTF. CDR3 bases: TGTGCCTGGAGTGTAACCCTCAGGGGGCGAGGGTATGGCTACACCTTC. This chain joins TRBV30 and TRBJ1-2; 8 positions agree with TRBD1. The V segment lost 0 bases and the J segment 5 bases; nucleotides outside the gene matches: 11. Germline V gene data show CDR1 as GTSNPN and CDR2 as SVGIG (reference sequence). The CDR3 has 16 residues.

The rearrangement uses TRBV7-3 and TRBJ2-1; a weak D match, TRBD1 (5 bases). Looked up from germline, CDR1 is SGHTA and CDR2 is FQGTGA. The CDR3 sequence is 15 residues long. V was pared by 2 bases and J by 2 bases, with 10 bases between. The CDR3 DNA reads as TGTGCCAGCAGCTTACAGGGCGGAGCCTACAATGAGCAGTTCTTC. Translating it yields CASSLQGGAYNEQFF.

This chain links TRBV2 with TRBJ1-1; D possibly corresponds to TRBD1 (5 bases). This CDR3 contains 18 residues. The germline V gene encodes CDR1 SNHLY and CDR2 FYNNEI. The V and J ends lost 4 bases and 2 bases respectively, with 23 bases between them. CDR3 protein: CASSVNEVGLFGNTEAFF. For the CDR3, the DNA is TGTGCCAGCAGTGTGAACGAGGTGGGGCTATTTGGAAACACTGAAGCTTTCTTT.

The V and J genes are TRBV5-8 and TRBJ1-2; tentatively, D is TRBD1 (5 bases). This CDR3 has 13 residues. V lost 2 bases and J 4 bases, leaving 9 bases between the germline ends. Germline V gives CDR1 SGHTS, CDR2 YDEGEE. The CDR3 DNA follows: TGTGCCAGCAGCTTAAGGGGAAGCTATGGCTACACCTTC. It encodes CASSLRGSYGYTF.

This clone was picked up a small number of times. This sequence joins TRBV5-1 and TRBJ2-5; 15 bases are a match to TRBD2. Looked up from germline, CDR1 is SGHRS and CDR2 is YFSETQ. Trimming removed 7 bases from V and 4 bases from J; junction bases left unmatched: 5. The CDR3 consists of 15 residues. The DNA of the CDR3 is TGCGCCAGCCGGGAGGGACTAGCGGGAGGAGAGACCCAGTACTTC. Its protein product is CASREGLAGGETQYF.